The 29 T cell receptor beta chains below all came from one sample that was sequenced in a study of shared clonotypes between healthy human individuals. Assay: immunoSEQ multiplex PCR; the TCRdb copy retains only in-frame clones and omits some. The sample holds over a million clones, 95% to 97% seen once. Sequenced: naive CD4+ T cells sorted from blood. Described subset: CD45RA+ positively selected. These receptors all come from a man aged 25 to 40 in good health.

The chain has TRBV5-5 and TRBJ1-5; D is ambiguous. Germline V gene lookup returns CDR1 SGHKS and CDR2 YYEKEE (reference sequence). The CDR3 covers 13 residues. The germline V and J ends were trimmed by 0 bases and 6 bases, with 7 bases remaining between them. CDR3 sequence reads: CASSLDPAQPQHF. The CDR3 region has the DNA TGTGCCAGCAGCTTGGATCCCGCTCAGCCCCAGCATTTT. Supplemented by reference TRBV5-5 and TRBJ1-5, the full variable domain reads DAGVTQSPTHLIKTRGQQVTLRCSPISGHKSVSWYQQVLGQGPQFIFQYYEKEERGRGNFPDRFSARQFPNYSSELNVNALLLGDSALYLCASSLDPAQPQHFGDGTRLSIL.

The gene calls are TRBV29-1 and TRBJ2-5; either TRBD1 or TRBD2 may fit D (5 bases each). The CDR3 is 14 amino acids. Germline CDR1 SQVTM, CDR2 ANQGSEA. The germline V and J ends were trimmed by 5 bases and 5 bases, with 18 bases remaining between them. For the CDR3, the DNA is TGCAGCGTTAGGGGACGGACTCGGCCGGAGACCCAGTACTTC. Amino acid sequence: CSVRGRTRPETQYF.

This clone was detected once. The rearrangement links TRBV18 to TRBJ2-1; TRBD2 matches 9 bases. With V trimmed by 0 bases and J by 2 bases, 14 bases remained unmatched. This CDR3 contains 20 residues. Per germline, CDR1 KGHSH and CDR2 LQKENI. CDR3 amino acids: CASSPPISGSAALTYNEQFF. The CDR3 bases are TGTGCCAGCTCACCACCCATTAGCGGGAGCGCCGCTCTTACCTACAATGAGCAGTTCTTC.

V usage is TRBV5-5 and J usage is TRBJ1-3; D is ambiguous. The germline V gene has CDR1 SGHKS and CDR2 YYEKEE (reference sequence). The CDR3 runs to 14 residues. Trimming took 4 bases from V and 0 from J, leaving 8 bases between them. This CDR3 reads CASSLTSSGNTIYF. The CDR3 DNA reads TGTGCCAGCAGCCTAACGAGCTCTGGAAACACCATATATTTT.

Comments on this clone: The sample contains more than one DNA sequence encoding this CDR3. The rearrangement joins TRBV6-5 to TRBJ2-7, with 9 nucleotides matching TRBD1. CDR1 and CDR2 (germline): MNHEY, SVGAGI. The V segment lost 4 bases and the J segment 2 bases; nucleotides outside the gene matches: 0. The CDR3 has 13 residues. In DNA form, the CDR3 reads TGTGCCAGCAGTTGGGACAGGGCCTACGAGCAGTACTTC. Translating it yields CASSWDRAYEQYF.

The V call is TRBV19, the J call TRBJ1-1; D remains ambiguous. Germline V gene data show CDR1 as LNHDA and CDR2 as SQIVND (reference sequence). V dropped 5 bases and J dropped 0 bases, with 7 bases sitting between them. The CDR3 loop spans 13 amino acids. CDR3 amino acids: CASSFRVNTEAFF. In DNA, the CDR3 is TGTGCCAGTAGTTTCAGAGTGAACACTGAAGCTTTCTTT.

The chain links TRBV6-6 to TRBJ1-2, with a weak D call TRBD1 (6 bases). The V gene's germline CDR1 is MNHNY and CDR2 SVGAGI (reference sequence). V lost 2 bases, J lost 7 bases, and 11 bases lay in between. The CDR3 spans 13 residues. The CDR3 region is CASSYAGEAGYTF. The CDR3 DNA follows: TGTGCCAGCAGTTACGCAGGGGAAGCTGGCTACACCTTC.

Details on this clone: This CDR3 is also generated by other DNA sequences in the sample. The rearrangement links TRBV27 to TRBJ2-2; D is possibly TRBD1 (5 bases). Trimming took 3 bases from V and 2 from J, leaving 10 bases between them. CDR1 and CDR2 from the germline V gene are MNHEY and SMNVEV (reference sequence). There are 15 residues in the CDR3. The DNA of the CDR3 is TGTGCCAGCAGTTTTGGGCAGGGAAACACCGGGGAGCTGTTTTTT. Its translation is CASSFGQGNTGELFF.

The CDR3: CASSVTAGLGFGNQPQHF. The CDR3 DNA sequence: TGTGCCAGCAGTGTAACGGCAGGGTTAGGGTTCGGCAATCAGCCCCAGCATTTT. The rearrangement uses TRBV28 and TRBJ1-5; possible D gene TRBD1, 5 bases. CDR3 length: 18 residues. Trimming removed 5 bases at V and 2 bases at J, with 22 bases between. Germline assignment: CDR1 MDHEN and CDR2 SYDVKM.

This chain connects TRBV7-6 to TRBJ2-5; no clear D. Germline V gives CDR1 SGHVS, CDR2 FNYEAQ. V was clipped by 7 bases and J by 4 bases, with 19 bases between them. The CDR3 is 15 amino acids. The CDR3 nucleotides are TGTGCCAGCACGGCCGCCCCGGGTTTCGGAGAGACCCAGTACTTC. This encodes CASTAAPGFGETQYF.

The V and J genes are TRBV6-5 and TRBJ2-7; 11 nucleotides match TRBD1. V gave up 2 bases and J gave up 3 bases; unmatched junction bases: 3. Germline loops: CDR1 MNHEY, CDR2 SVGAGI. CDR3 size: 15 residues. The DNA of the CDR3 is TGTGCCAGCAGTTACAAGGACAGGGGGCTCTACGAGCAGTACTTC. Translation: CASSYKDRGLYEQYF.

The V and J genes are TRBV5-8 and TRBJ2-1, with D hard to call. The V gene lost 0 bases and the J gene lost 6 bases, with 10 bases spanning the gap. The CDR3 runs 14 residues. From germline, CDR1 is SGHTS and CDR2 YDEGEE. CDR3 region: CASSLVWGGNEQFF. The CDR3 coding sequence is TGTGCCAGCAGCTTGGTTTGGGGTGGCAATGAGCAGTTCTTC.

The rearrangement uses TRBV28 and TRBJ2-1; TRBD1 agrees at 8 bases. The ends lost 6 bases at V and 2 bases at J; junction bases unmatched: 12. CDR1 and CDR2 (germline): MDHEN, SYDVKM. The CDR3 consists of 17 residues. The CDR3 protein is CASSLDPHRGTYNEQFF. As DNA, the CDR3 is TGTGCCAGCAGCCTTGACCCACACAGGGGGACCTACAATGAGCAGTTCTTC.

With respect to this clone: The same CDR3 also results from other DNA sequences found in this sample. The chain has TRBV5-4 and TRBJ2-5; D is ambiguous. The germline V and J ends were trimmed by 0 bases and 5 bases, with 5 bases remaining between them. The CDR3 length is 12 residues. CDR1 and CDR2 (germline): SGHNT, YYREEE (reference sequence). The CDR3 coding sequence is TGTGCCAGCAGCTTGGTTTCGGAGACCCAGTACTTC. It codes for CASSLVSETQYF.

The chain recombines TRBV7-9 with TRBJ2-5; D not resolved. Germline V gene data show CDR1 as SEHNR and CDR2 as FQNEAQ (reference sequence). This CDR3 region has 15 residues. Trimming took 5 bases from V and 5 from J, leaving 18 bases between them. The DNA for the CDR3 is TGTGCCAGCAGCCAAACCACCCGCGTGACGGAGACCCAGTACTTC. Amino acids: CASSQTTRVTETQYF. Complete variable domain (other parts from reference TRBV7-9 and TRBJ2-5): DTGVSQNPRHKITKRGQNVTFRCDPISEHNRLYWYRQTLGQGPEFLTYFQNEAQLEKSRLLSDRFSAERPKGSFSTLEIQRTEQGDSAMYLCASSQTTRVTETQYFGPGTRLLVL.

The genes are TRBV5-6 and TRBJ2-3, with D perhaps TRBD2 (5 bases). This CDR3 is built from 14 residues. Germline values: CDR1 SGHDT, CDR2 YYEEEE. The V and J ends lost 2 bases and 2 bases respectively, with 9 bases between them. The CDR3 loop reads CASSLDRDTDTQYF. The CDR3 DNA follows: TGTGCCAGCAGCTTAGACCGGGACACAGATACGCAGTATTTT.

J is TRBJ1-4 and V is TRBV5-1, with TRBD1 matching 7 bases. CDR1 and CDR2 (germline): SGHRS, YFSETQ. V was pared by 4 bases and J by 5 bases, with 8 bases of the junction left unmatched. This CDR3 region has 15 residues. The CDR3 sequence: CASSPRDSRNEKLFF. For the CDR3, the DNA is TGCGCCAGCAGCCCCCGGGACAGTCGCAATGAAAAACTGTTTTTT.

This chain joins TRBV6-1 and TRBJ2-5; the D gene is possibly TRBD2 (6 bases). Trimming stripped 10 bases from V and 5 bases from J, with 17 bases between. The CDR3 length is 13 residues. Germline-derived CDR1 and CDR2 are MNHNS and SASEGT. The chain's CDR3 is CAIGGIFSETQYF. Written as DNA, the CDR3 is TGTGCCATCGGGGGAATCTTCTCGGAGACCCAGTACTTC.

The genes are TRBV28 and TRBJ2-7; no firm D call. Germline assignment: CDR1 MDHEN and CDR2 SYDVKM. V lost 4 bases and J 2 bases, leaving 12 bases between the germline ends. This CDR3 is 14 amino acids long. The CDR3 nucleotides read TGTGCCAGCAGTTCCTCAGGTTTTACCTACGAGCAGTACTTC. This encodes CASSSSGFTYEQYF.

V is TRBV5-1 and J is TRBJ2-2; D ambiguous. The CDR3 loop spans 15 amino acids. Between the trimmed V and J ends, which lost 2 bases and 2 bases, there was a span of 10 bases. Germline V gene lookup returns CDR1 SGHRS and CDR2 YFSETQ. Written as DNA, the CDR3 is TGCGCCAGCAGCTTAAAAGGGCCCAACACCGGGGAGCTGTTTTTT. Amino acids: CASSLKGPNTGELFF.

In the case of this clone: Other DNA sequences in the sample encode the same CDR3. The rearrangement joins TRBV10-1 to TRBJ1-5; D is unresolved. The V and J ends lost 0 bases and 5 bases respectively, with 2 bases between them. Germline CDR1 reads WNHNN; CDR2 reads SYGVQD (reference sequence). The CDR3 is 12 amino acids. As DNA, the CDR3 is TGCGCCAGCAGTGAGTCAGATCAGCCCCAGCATTTT. It encodes CASSESDQPQHF.

V gene TRBV5-4 combines with J gene TRBJ1-3; D is ambiguous. V lost 0 bases and J lost 1, with 17 bases in between. This CDR3 is 18 amino acids long. CDR1 is SGHNT, CDR2 YYREEE, per germline (reference sequence). CDR3 loop: CASSLDSSPGLSGNTIYF. The CDR3 DNA reads as TGTGCCAGCAGCTTGGATTCAAGTCCGGGCCTATCTGGAAACACCATATATTTT. Full variable domain (remainder filled in from reference TRBV5-4 and TRBJ1-3): ETGVTQSPTHLIKTRGQQVTLRCSSQSGHNTVSWYQQALGQGPQFIFQYYREEENGRGNFPPRFSGLQFPNYSSELNVNALELDDSALYLCASSLDSSPGLSGNTIYFGEGSWLTVV.

V and J are TRBV30 and TRBJ2-2; D gene uncertain. V shed 7 bases and J shed 1 base, with 10 bases lying between them. This CDR3 has 13 amino acids. The germline gives CDR1 GTSNPN, CDR2 SVGIG (reference sequence). The CDR3 spells CASPSWNTGELFF. The CDR3 nucleotides read TGTGCCTCGCCCAGCTGGAACACCGGGGAGCTGTTTTTT.

The J gene is TRBJ2-3, the V gene TRBV19; 8 bases agree with TRBD2. V gave up 6 bases and J gave up 0 bases; unmatched junction bases: 8. This CDR3 spans 16 amino acids. Germline CDR1 reads LNHDA; CDR2 reads SQIVND (reference sequence). The CDR3 DNA reads TGTGCCAGTAGCCCAAGACTAGCGTCTAGCACAGATACGCAGTATTTT. It encodes CASSPRLASSTDTQYF. The variable domain in full, completed from reference TRBV19 and TRBJ2-3, reads DGGITQSPKYLFRKEGQNVTLSCEQNLNHDAMYWYRQDPGQGLRLIYYSQIVNDFQKGDIAEGYSVSREKKESFPLTVTSAQKNPTAFYLCASSPRLASSTDTQYFGPGTRLTVL.

This clone was recorded only once. The chain joins TRBV28 to TRBJ1-1; D remains ambiguous. The CDR3 runs to 15 residues. Germline V gene lookup returns CDR1 MDHEN and CDR2 SYDVKM. Trimming shortened V by 3 bases and J by 0 bases, and 11 bases separated the two germline ends. The CDR3 sequence is CASSLAQRVNTEAFF. CDR3 sequence (DNA): TGTGCCAGCAGTTTGGCACAGAGGGTGAACACTGAAGCTTTCTTT.

This sequence joins TRBV7-2 and TRBJ1-1; 7 nucleotides agree with TRBD1. The V gene's germline CDR1 is SGHTA and CDR2 FQGNSA. This CDR3 has 17 residues. Trimming cost V 1 base and J 11 bases; bases outside gene matches: 19. Here the CDR3 DNA reads TGTGCCAGCAGCTTAGTCTCGGGGCGAGGGGGCGCGGTCGCGGCTTTCTTT. Its protein is CASSLVSGRGGAVAAFF.

The gene calls are TRBV28 and TRBJ2-1; the D gene is possibly TRBD1 (5 bases). The CDR3 spans 17 residues. From germline, CDR1 is MDHEN and CDR2 SYDVKM. The V end was cut by 5 bases, the J end by 4 bases, with 21 bases between. This CDR3 is CASSLIGLGRGYNEQFF. The CDR3 DNA follows: TGTGCCAGCAGTCTCATCGGTCTGGGAAGGGGTTACAATGAGCAGTTCTTC.

As concerns this clone: Distinct nucleotide sequences in the sample also encode this CDR3. J is TRBJ1-1 and V is TRBV5-1; D remains ambiguous. The V and J ends lost 3 bases and 0 bases respectively, with 6 bases between them. The length of the CDR3 is 13 residues. Germline V gives CDR1 SGHRS, CDR2 YFSETQ. The CDR3 loop is CASSSGLNTEAFF. The CDR3 nucleotides read TGCGCCAGCAGCTCGGGGTTGAACACTGAAGCTTTCTTT.

The chain links TRBV5-4 to TRBJ2-7; 7 bases are shared with TRBD1. The CDR3 consists of 13 residues. In germline, CDR1 is SGHNT, CDR2 YYREEE (reference sequence). The V and J ends lost 10 bases and 7 bases, in that order; junction bases with no gene match: 14. The CDR3 bases are TGTGCCTTTACCCTCAGGACAGGCACGGAGCAGTACTTC. This gives the protein CAFTLRTGTEQYF.